This is a list of T cell receptor beta chains from one sample in a study of blood T cell repertoires in COVID-19. Clones were sequenced by immunoSEQ multiplex PCR, and TCRdb holds only the in-frame ones, with some missing. The sample holds roughly 160,000 clones, around 84% seen once. The sample comprised peripheral blood. Every receptor here comes from a woman of 80 years or more with COVID-19, enrolled during active disease. The CDR3 runs from the conserved cysteine through the conserved F or W. A D gene is named only where the DNA matches it firmly. A row's size may be missing; if present it is once, few, many or a size class.

v_gene	j_gene	d_gene	abundance	CDR3aa	CDR3nt
TRBV6-2/TRBV6-3	TRBJ1-2	.	.	CASSYGGLPLYGYTF	TGTGCCAGCAGTTACGGGGGCCTCCCCCTCTATGGCTACACCTTC
TRBV19	TRBJ1-3	.	.	CASRRFQGNTIYF	TGTGCCAGTAGGAGATTTCAAGGAAACACCATATATTTT
TRBV5-4	TRBJ2-3	TRBD2	once	CASSLRGLADPLTDTQYF	TGTGCCAGCAGCTTACGCGGACTAGCGGATCCCCTCACAGATACGCAGTATTTT
TRBV5-6	TRBJ2-7	TRBD2	.	CASSSAGTSGTYEQYF	TGTGCCAGCAGCTCAGCCGGGACTAGCGGTACATACGAGCAGTACTTC
TRBV5-1	TRBJ2-2	.	.	CASSLGSAGELFF	TGCGCCAGCAGCTTGGGTAGTGCCGGGGAGCTGTTTTTT
TRBV28	TRBJ2-7	TRBD1	.	CASRYRGSESYEQYF	TGTGCCAGCAGATACAGGGGGTCCGAGTCCTACGAGCAGTACTTC
TRBV7-2	TRBJ2-2	.	.	CASSYQGLTGELFF	TGTGCCAGCAGCTACCAGGGCCTAACCGGGGAGCTGTTTTTT
TRBV5-1	TRBJ1-2	.	.	CASSLQGNGYTF	TGCGCCAGCAGTTTACAGGGAAATGGCTACACCTTC
TRBV7-2	TRBJ2-7	.	.	CASSPGDIAVYEQYF	TGTGCCAGCAGCCCGGGAGACATTGCCGTCTACGAGCAGTACTTC
TRBV28	TRBJ2-7	.	few	CASSLGHNEQYF	TGTGCCAGCAGTTTAGGACATAACGAGCAGTACTTC
TRBV24-1	TRBJ2-1	.	.	CATSDRGRDLGDEQFF	TGTGCCACCAGTGACCGTGGGCGGGACTTGGGGGATGAGCAGTTCTTC
TRBV7-2	TRBJ2-7	.	.	CASSVGTLLNYEQYF	TGTGCCAGCAGCGTCGGGACACTATTAAACTACGAGCAGTACTTC
TRBV2	TRBJ2-7	.	.	CASSEDMTSYEQYF	TGTGCCAGCAGTGAGGACATGACCTCCTACGAGCAGTACTTC
TRBV9	TRBJ2-2	.	.	CASSGNSRGNAGELFF	TGTGCCAGCAGCGGAAATTCTAGGGGGAATGCCGGGGAGCTGTTTTTT
TRBV11-2	TRBJ2-7	TRBD2	.	CASSPAAGVGYEQYF	TGTGCCAGCAGCCCCGCAGCGGGAGTGGGCTACGAGCAGTACTTC
TRBV6-5	TRBJ2-3	.	.	CASMVQSYTQYF	TGTGCCAGCATGGTACAGTCTTATACGCAGTATTTT
TRBV6-5	TRBJ1-2	TRBD1	once	CASSTGVDYGYTF	TGTGCCAGCAGCACAGGGGTGGACTATGGCTACACCTTC